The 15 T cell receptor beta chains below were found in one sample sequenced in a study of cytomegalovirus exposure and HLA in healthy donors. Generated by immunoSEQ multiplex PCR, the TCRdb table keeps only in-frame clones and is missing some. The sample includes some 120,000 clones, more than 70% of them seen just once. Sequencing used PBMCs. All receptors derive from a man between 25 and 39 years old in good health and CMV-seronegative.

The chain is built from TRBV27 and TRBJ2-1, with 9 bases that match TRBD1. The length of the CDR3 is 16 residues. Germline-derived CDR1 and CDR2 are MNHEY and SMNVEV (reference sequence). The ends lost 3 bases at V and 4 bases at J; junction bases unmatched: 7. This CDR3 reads CASSFRGQGGYNEQFF. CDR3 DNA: TGTGCCAGCAGTTTTAGGGGACAGGGAGGGTACAATGAGCAGTTCTTC.

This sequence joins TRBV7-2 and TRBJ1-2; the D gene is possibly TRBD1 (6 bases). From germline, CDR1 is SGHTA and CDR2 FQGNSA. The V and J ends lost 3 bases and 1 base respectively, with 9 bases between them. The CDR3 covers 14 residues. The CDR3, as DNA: TGTGCCAGCAGCTTCCAACAGGGTAACTATGGCTACACCTTC. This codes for CASSFQQGNYGYTF.

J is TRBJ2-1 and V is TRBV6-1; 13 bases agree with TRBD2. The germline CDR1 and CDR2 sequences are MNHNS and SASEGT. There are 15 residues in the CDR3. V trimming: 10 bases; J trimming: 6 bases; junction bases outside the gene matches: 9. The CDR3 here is CAIVRTSGSVNEQFF. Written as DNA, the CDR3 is TGTGCCATCGTTAGGACTAGCGGGAGTGTCAATGAGCAGTTCTTC.

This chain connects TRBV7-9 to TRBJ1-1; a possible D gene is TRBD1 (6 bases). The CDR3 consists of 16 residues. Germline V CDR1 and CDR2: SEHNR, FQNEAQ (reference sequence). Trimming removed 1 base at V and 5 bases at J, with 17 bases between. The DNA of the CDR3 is TGTGCCAGCAGCTTAGGGGCAGGGGCAAGGGGAACTGAAGCTTTCTTT. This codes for CASSLGAGARGTEAFF.

CDR3 bases: TGTGCCAGTAGTATTTACCTAGCGGGAGCCTACAATGAGCAGTTCTTC. Amino acids: CASSIYLAGAYNEQFF. The chain joins TRBV19 to TRBJ2-1; 10 bases are a match to TRBD2. The CDR3 is 16 residues long. Germline V gene lookup returns CDR1 LNHDA and CDR2 SQIVND (reference sequence). The V gene end was trimmed by 3 bases and the J gene end by 2 bases; junction bases not matched to a gene: 4.

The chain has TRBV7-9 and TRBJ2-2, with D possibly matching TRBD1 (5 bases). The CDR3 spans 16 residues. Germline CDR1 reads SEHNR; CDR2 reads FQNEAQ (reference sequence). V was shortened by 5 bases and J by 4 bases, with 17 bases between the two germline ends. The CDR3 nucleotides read TGTGCCAGCAGCCCAGTCGACAGATTGAGCACCGGGGAGCTGTTTTTT. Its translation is CASSPVDRLSTGELFF.

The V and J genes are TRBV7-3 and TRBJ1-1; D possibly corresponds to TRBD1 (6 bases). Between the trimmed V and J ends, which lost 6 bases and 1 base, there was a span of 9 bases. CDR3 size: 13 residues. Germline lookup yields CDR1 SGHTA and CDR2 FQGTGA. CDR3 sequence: CASRQGGNTEAFF. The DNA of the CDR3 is TGTGCCAGCAGACAGGGTGGGAACACTGAAGCTTTCTTT. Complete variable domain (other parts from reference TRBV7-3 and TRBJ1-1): GAGVSQTPSNKVTEKGKYVELRCDPISGHTALYWYRQSLGQGPEFLIYFQGTGAADDSGLPNDRFFAVRPEGSVSTLKIQRTERGDSAVYLCASRQGGNTEAFFGQGTRLTVV.

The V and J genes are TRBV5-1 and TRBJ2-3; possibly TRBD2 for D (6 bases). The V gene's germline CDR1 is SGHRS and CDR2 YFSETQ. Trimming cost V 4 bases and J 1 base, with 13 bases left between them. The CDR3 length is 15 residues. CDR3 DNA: TGCGCCAGCAGCGGAGTGGGGACTCGCACAGATACGCAGTATTTT. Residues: CASSGVGTRTDTQYF.

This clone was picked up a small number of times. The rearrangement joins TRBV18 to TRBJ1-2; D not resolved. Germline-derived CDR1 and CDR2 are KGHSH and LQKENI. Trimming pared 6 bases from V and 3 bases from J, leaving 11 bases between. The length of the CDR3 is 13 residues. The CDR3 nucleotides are TGTGCCAGCTCTTTTGCCCGGGACTATGGCTACACCTTC. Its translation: CASSFARDYGYTF. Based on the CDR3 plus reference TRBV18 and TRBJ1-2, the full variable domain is NAGVMQNPRHLVRRRGQEARLRCSPMKGHSHVYWYRQLPEEGLKFMVYLQKENIIDESGMPKERFSAEFPKEGPSILRIQQVVRGDSAAYFCASSFARDYGYTFGSGTRLTVV.

The chain's CDR3 is CASSSSQGYSNQPQHF. DNA for the CDR3: TGTGCCAGCAGTTCCTCACAGGGATATAGCAATCAGCCCCAGCATTTT. The gene calls are TRBV5-6 and TRBJ1-5, with a weak D call TRBD1 (6 bases). V shed 5 bases and J shed 0 bases, with 15 bases lying between them. This CDR3 has 16 amino acids. Germline CDR1 SGHDT, CDR2 YYEEEE. Full variable domain (missing parts from reference TRBV5-6 and TRBJ1-5): DAGVTQSPTHLIKTRGQQVTLRCSPKSGHDTVSWYQQALGQGPQFIFQYYEEEERQRGNFPDRFSGHQFPNYSSELNVNALLLGDSALYLCASSSSQGYSNQPQHFGDGTRLSIL.

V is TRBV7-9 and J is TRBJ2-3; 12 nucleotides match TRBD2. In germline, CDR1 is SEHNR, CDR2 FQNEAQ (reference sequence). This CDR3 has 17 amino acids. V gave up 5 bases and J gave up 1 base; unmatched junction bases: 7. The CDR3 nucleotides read TGTGCCAGCAGCCTCCGACTAGCGGGAGATGGCACAGATACGCAGTATTTT. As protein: CASSLRLAGDGTDTQYF.

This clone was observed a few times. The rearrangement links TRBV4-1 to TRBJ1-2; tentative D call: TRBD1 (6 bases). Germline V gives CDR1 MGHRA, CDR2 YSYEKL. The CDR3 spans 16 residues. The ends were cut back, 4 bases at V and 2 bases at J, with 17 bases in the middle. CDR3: CASSPTIIGTNYGYTF. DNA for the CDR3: TGCGCCAGCAGCCCCACGATCATCGGGACAAACTATGGCTACACCTTC.

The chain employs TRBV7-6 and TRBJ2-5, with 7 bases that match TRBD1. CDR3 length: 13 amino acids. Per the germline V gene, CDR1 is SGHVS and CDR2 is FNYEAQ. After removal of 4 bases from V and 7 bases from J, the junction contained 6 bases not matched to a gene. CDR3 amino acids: CASSSSRGWTQYF. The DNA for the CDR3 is TGTGCCAGCAGCTCGTCCAGGGGGTGGACCCAGTACTTC.

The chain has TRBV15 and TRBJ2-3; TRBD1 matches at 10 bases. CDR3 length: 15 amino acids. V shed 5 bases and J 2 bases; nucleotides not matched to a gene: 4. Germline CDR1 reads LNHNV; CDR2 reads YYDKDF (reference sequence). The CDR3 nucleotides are TGTGCCACCAGCCACGGGACAGGGGACACAGATACGCAGTATTTT. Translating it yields CATSHGTGDTDTQYF.

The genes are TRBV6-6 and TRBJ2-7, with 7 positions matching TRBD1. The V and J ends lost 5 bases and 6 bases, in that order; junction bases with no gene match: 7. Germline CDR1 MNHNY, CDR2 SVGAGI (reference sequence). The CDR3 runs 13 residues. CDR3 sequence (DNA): TGTGCCAGCAGTCCGGACAGGCCCGCCGAGCAGTACTTC. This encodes CASSPDRPAEQYF.